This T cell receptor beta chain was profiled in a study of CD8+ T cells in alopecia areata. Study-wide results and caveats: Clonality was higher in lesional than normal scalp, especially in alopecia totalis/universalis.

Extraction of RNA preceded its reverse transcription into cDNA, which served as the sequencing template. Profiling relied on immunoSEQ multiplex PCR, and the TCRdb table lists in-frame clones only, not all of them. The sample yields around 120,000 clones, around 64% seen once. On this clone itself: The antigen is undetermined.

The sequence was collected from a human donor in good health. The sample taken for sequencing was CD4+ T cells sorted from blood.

CDR3: CASSQSIQGIPPEAFF. CDR3 DNA: TGTGCCAGCTCACAATCCATACAGGGTATACCCCCTGAAGCTTTCTTT. V usage is TRBV18 and J usage is TRBJ1-1; tentative D call: TRBD1 (6 bases). The CDR3 is 16 amino acids. V was shortened by 4 bases and J by 6 bases, with 21 bases between the two germline ends. Germline loops: CDR1 KGHSH, CDR2 LQKENI.